The source of this TCR beta chain is a study of T cell responses to AZD1222 COVID-19 vaccine. Study-wide results and caveats: Samples come after the peak T cell response, not at day 14.

Here immunoSEQ multiplex PCR was the method, and the copy in TCRdb shows in-frame clones only, minus some. Of 150,000 to 250,000 clones listed, 90% to 95% are singletons. Germline V CDR1 and CDR2: SNHLY, FYNNEI. The length of the CDR3 is 11 residues. V was shortened by 4 bases and J by 10 bases, with 7 bases between the two germline ends. A word on this clone: Antigen specificity is unknown.

The origin of this receptor is an adult who received the AZD1222 COVID-19 vaccine. The rearrangement links TRBV2 to TRBJ1-4; D is uncertain. The material sequenced was peripheral blood, taken 28 days after the second AZD1222 dose. CDR3 DNA sequence: TGTGCCAGCAGTGTCGGTGGAAAACTGTTTTTT. Amino acids: CASSVGGKLFF.